These T cell receptor beta chains were read from a single sample in a study of cytotoxic CD8 clonotypes in ibrutinib-treated CLL. Profiled with immunoSEQ multiplex PCR; TCRdb holds only in-frame clones, not every one. Of about 270,000 clones in the sample, more than 70% were seen once. The sequences come from PBMCs, collected at disease progression, from a patient treated with ibrutinib. Receptors were obtained from a human donor with chronic lymphocytic leukemia. The CDR3 runs from the conserved cysteine through the conserved F or W.

v_call	j_call	cdr3_aa
TRBV15	TRBJ1-2	CATSRGVGVPYGYTF
TRBV9	TRBJ1-2	CASRSTGTAYGYTF
TRBV29-1	TRBJ2-1	CSVRGGGSYNEQFF
TRBV28	TRBJ1-3	CASSGPGQGIHTIYF
TRBV11-3	TRBJ2-7	CASSSTGEGEQYF
TRBV2	TRBJ2-5	CASSDRTGLQETQYF
TRBV11-2	TRBJ2-7	CASSFSTGNEQYF
TRBV6-6	TRBJ1-1	CASNYGRYTEAFF
TRBV6-1	TRBJ1-1	CASSEIPHAGAEAFF
TRBV6-1	TRBJ1-2	CASSSAGGSNGYTF
TRBV7-2	TRBJ2-3	CASSTRRTSGGFADTQYF
TRBV25-1	TRBJ2-7	CASTSRDYYEQYF
TRBV2	TRBJ1-4	CASRGTPGPSNEKLFF
TRBV7-9	TRBJ2-3	CASSLISVDTDTQYF
TRBV18	TRBJ1-1	CASSPGPGDTEAFF
TRBV10-3	TRBJ1-3	CAIRKGPNSGNTIYF
TRBV18	TRBJ2-7	CASSIRQGDEQYF
TRBV9	TRBJ2-7	CASSPRGYEQYF